This T cell receptor (beta chain) comes out of a study of T cells after yellow fever vaccination. V shed 2 bases and J shed 2 bases, with 13 bases lying between them. This CDR3 has 15 amino acids. Germline V CDR1 and CDR2: SGHDN, FVKESK. This clonotype turned up a few times. Its antigen is still unknown. TCRdb re-called the 5' RACE reads through MiXCR, storing one row per CDR3 protein. The sample gives some 400,000 distinct CDR3 sequences, 18% of which show up once; about a sixth is in the top ten. General study findings and limits: Clones from primary vaccination mostly reappeared after the booster (96% CD4, over 85% CD8).

The clonotype originates from a man aged 18 to 30 who received the YFV17D yellow fever vaccine. The starting material was PBMCs, obtained before the yellow fever booster vaccination. The J gene is TRBJ2-7, the V gene TRBV14, with D perhaps assigned TRBD1 or TRBD2 (5 bases each). The CDR3 nucleotides read TGTGCCAGCAGCCAAACAGGCCGGGAAACCTACGAGCAGTACTTC. The encoded protein is CASSQTGRETYEQYF.